These 20 T cell receptor beta chains were all obtained from the same sample, sequenced in a study of CD8 T cells in ankylosing spondylitis. Study results and caveats: Seven to nine highly homologous variants formed a TCR beta motif that appeared characteristic of ankylosing spondylitis blood.

TCRdb re-derived calls from the 5' RACE reads in MiXCR, one entry per CDR3 protein. The data contain just under 550,000 distinct CDR3 sequences, more than 9.5% of them seen just once; the ten biggest clones take up nearly 7%. Antigens of these TCRs are unknown. Sequenced input: blood, either unsorted or a sorted T cell fraction (not recorded which). The receptor source for this set is a male donor with ankylosing spondylitis.

In its sample, this clonotype was seen a few times. The rearrangement uses TRBV6-2 or TRBV6-3 and TRBJ1-2, with 8 nucleotides matching TRBD1. The length of the CDR3 is 15 residues. CDR1 is MNHEY and CDR2 is SVGEGT in the germline V gene. J lost 3 bases, V lost 4 bases, and 7 bases had no gene match. CDR3 sequence: CASSSQGELDYGYTF. The CDR3 DNA is TGTGCCAGCAGTTCACAGGGGGAATTGGACTATGGCTACACCTTC.

The chain has TRBV19 and TRBJ1-5, with D uncertain. V was pared by 5 bases and J by 4 bases, with 9 bases between. Germline V CDR1 and CDR2: LNHDA, SQIVND (reference sequence). The CDR3 extends over 13 amino acids. CDR3 sequence: CASSATQNQPQHF. DNA of the CDR3: TGTGCCAGTAGTGCCACCCAGAATCAGCCCCAGCATTTT.

This clonotype showed up just a few times. J is TRBJ2-3 and V is TRBV24-1, with 11 bases fitting TRBD2. The CDR3 runs to 15 residues. Trimming at V came to 1 base and at J to 4 bases, leaving 0 bases not matched to a gene. CDR1 is KGHDR, CDR2 SFDVKD, per germline. The CDR3 protein is CATSDLLAGADTQYF. CDR3 nucleotides: TGTGCCACCAGTGATTTACTAGCGGGAGCAGATACGCAGTATTTT.

In DNA form, the CDR3 reads TGCGCCAGCAGCTTAAGGACTAGCGGAGTCCCCCCTTACGAGCAGTACTTC. Translation: CASSLRTSGVPPYEQYF. This rearrangement joins TRBV4-1 to TRBJ2-7, with TRBD2 matching 10 bases. Looked up from germline, CDR1 is MGHRA and CDR2 is YSYEKL. This CDR3 has 17 residues. V shed 5 bases, J shed 4 bases, and the junction held 14 bases outside the gene matches.

This clonotype has just a few counts. V usage is TRBV5-1 and J usage is TRBJ2-1; 10 nucleotides line up with TRBD2. CDR3 length equals 16 residues. With 0 bases clipped from V and 8 bases from J, the junction kept 8 bases outside the gene matches. CDR1 and CDR2 from the germline V gene are SGHRS and YFSETQ. The CDR3 DNA reads as TGCGCCAGCAGCTTGGCCCCGGCTAGCGGGGGCGATGAGCAGTTCTTC. Translated: CASSLAPASGGDEQFF.

This clonotype has ten or more counts. This rearrangement joins TRBV15 to TRBJ2-7; unclear D gene. From germline, CDR1 is LNHNV and CDR2 YYDKDF (reference sequence). V was clipped by 4 bases and J by 4 bases, with 14 bases between them. This CDR3 region has 14 residues. The CDR3 bases are TGTGCCACCAGCAAGGAAGGGTACAGTTACGAGCAGTACTTC. Its protein product is CATSKEGYSYEQYF.

This rearrangement joins TRBV29-1 to TRBJ1-1; D unresolved. The V gene's germline CDR1 is SQVTM and CDR2 ANQGSEA. The CDR3 is 11 residues long. The ends were cut back, 3 bases at V and 6 bases at J, with 8 bases in the middle. The CDR3 DNA reads as TGCAGCGTTGAGTCGGATGCTGAAGCTTTCTTT. This sequence encodes CSVESDAEAFF.

This clonotype was counted only a few times. The V and J genes are TRBV4-2 and TRBJ1-1; D is unclear. Trimming stripped 3 bases from V and 4 bases from J, with 18 bases between. This CDR3 has 16 amino acids. Germline V CDR1 and CDR2: LGHNA, YNFKEQ. CDR3 coding DNA: TGTGCCAGCAGCCACGCCGTCGTATCCCAACGCACTGAAGCTTTCTTT. This codes for CASSHAVVSQRTEAFF.

This clonotype has a handful of counts. The rearrangement links TRBV11-2 to TRBJ2-3; D is perhaps TRBD1 or TRBD2 (7 bases each). The CDR3 has 12 residues. V was clipped by 4 bases and J by 8 bases, with 10 bases between them. Per germline, CDR1 SGHAT and CDR2 FQNNGV. Written as DNA, the CDR3 is TGTGCCAGCAGCTCAGGGGGGGCTACGCAGTATTTT. It yields the protein CASSSGGATQYF. Full variable domain (missing parts from reference TRBV11-2 and TRBJ2-3): EAGVAQSPRYKIIEKRQSVAFWCNPISGHATLYWYQQILGQGPKLLIQFQNNGVVDDSQLPKDRFSAERLKGVDSTLKIQPAKLEDSAVYLCASSSGGATQYFGPGTRLTVL.

The chain combines TRBV20-1 with TRBJ2-2; TRBD1 might be the D (6 bases). The CDR3 runs 14 residues. V lost 7 bases, J lost 5 bases, and 17 bases lay in between. Germline-derived CDR1 and CDR2 are DFQATT and SNEGSKA (reference sequence). The CDR3 coding sequence is TGCAGTGTTAGCAATAGAGGGGGAACCGGGGAGCTGTTTTTT. Its translation is CSVSNRGGTGELFF.

This clonotype has just a few counts. The J gene is TRBJ1-4, the V gene TRBV6-1; possible D gene TRBD1, 5 bases. CDR1 and CDR2 from the germline V gene are MNHNS and SASEGT. Trimming pared 3 bases from V and 7 bases from J, leaving 21 bases between. The CDR3 consists of 17 residues. The CDR3 region is CASSEKVVWQGGEKLFF. The CDR3 DNA reads TGTGCCAGCAGTGAGAAAGTAGTCTGGCAGGGAGGTGAAAAACTGTTTTTT.

J is TRBJ2-3 and V is TRBV5-1, with unresolved D. The germline V gene encodes CDR1 SGHRS and CDR2 YFSETQ. CDR3 size: 14 residues. V lost 4 bases and J 4 bases, leaving 13 bases between the germline ends. The CDR3 spells CASSPELLADTQYF. DNA for the CDR3: TGCGCCAGCAGCCCGGAGCTCCTCGCAGATACGCAGTATTTT. Based on the CDR3 plus reference TRBV5-1 and TRBJ2-3, the full variable domain is KAGVTQTPRYLIKTRGQQVTLSCSPISGHRSVSWYQQTPGQGLQFLFEYFSETQRNKGNFPGRFSGRQFSNSRSEMNVSTLELGDSALYLCASSPELLADTQYFGPGTRLTVL.

The chain uses TRBV15 and TRBJ2-1; a possible D gene is TRBD2 (5 bases). Trimming cost V 1 base and J 7 bases, with 17 bases left between them. CDR1 and CDR2 (germline): LNHNV, YYDKDF (reference sequence). This CDR3 has 16 amino acids. The CDR3: CATSRGAMGVGNEQFF. CDR3 nucleotides: TGTGCCACCAGCAGAGGGGCTATGGGAGTCGGGAATGAGCAGTTCTTC. Complete variable domain (other parts from reference TRBV15 and TRBJ2-1): DAMVIQNPRYQVTQFGKPVTLSCSQTLNHNVMYWYQQKSSQAPKLLFHYYDKDFNNEADTPDNFQSRRPNTSFCFLDIRSPGLGDTAMYLCATSRGAMGVGNEQFFGPGTRLTVL.

This chain links TRBV7-9 with TRBJ2-2, with TRBD1 matching over 8 bases. The CDR3 length is 15 residues. V shed 5 bases, J shed 5 bases, and the junction held 7 bases outside the gene matches. CDR1 is SEHNR and CDR2 is FQNEAQ in the germline V gene (reference sequence). In DNA form, the CDR3 reads TGTGCCAGCAGCCCGGACAGGGTAGAGACCGGGGAGCTGTTTTTT. Translation gives CASSPDRVETGELFF.

The table lists this clonotype with a few counts. The chain uses TRBV5-1 and TRBJ2-1; 8 nucleotides match TRBD2. In germline, CDR1 is SGHRS, CDR2 YFSETQ. The CDR3 runs 14 residues. Trimming cost V 3 bases and J 6 bases; bases outside gene matches: 5. CDR3: CASSWREETNEQFF. CDR3 coding DNA: TGCGCCAGCAGCTGGCGGGAGGAGACCAATGAGCAGTTCTTC.

This clonotype was counted a few times. The chain couples TRBV5-1 to TRBJ2-1; 7 bases agree with TRBD1. This CDR3 spans 16 amino acids. V lost 0 bases, J lost 7 bases, and 10 bases stayed unmatched. The V gene's germline CDR1 is SGHRS and CDR2 YFSETQ. The CDR3, as DNA: TGCGCCAGCAGCTTGGCCGGGACAGCGAGGGTAAATGAGCAGTTCTTC. Translating gives CASSLAGTARVNEQFF.

This clonotype was counted ten times or more. The chain joins TRBV5-1 to TRBJ2-1; D is unclear. This CDR3 contains 15 residues. Trimming pared 4 bases from V and 8 bases from J, leaving 19 bases between. Germline CDR1 SGHRS, CDR2 YFSETQ. In nucleotides, the CDR3 is TGCGCCAGCAGCAAAACAACCCCTAGTTTTGATGAGCAGTTCTTC. It yields the protein CASSKTTPSFDEQFF.

A few counts support this clonotype. The chain uses TRBV12-3 or TRBV12-4 and TRBJ2-5, with TRBD1 matching 8 bases. This CDR3 comprises 14 residues. The J segment lost 5 bases and the V segment lost 5 bases, leaving 7 bases of the junction unmatched. CDR3 in amino acids: CASSTGGRWETQYF. CDR3 DNA: TGTGCCAGCAGTACAGGGGGGCGCTGGGAGACCCAGTACTTC.

This clonotype was seen only a few times. V and J are TRBV7-8 and TRBJ2-7, with D perhaps matching TRBD2 (6 bases). Germline CDR1 and CDR2: SGHVS and FQNEAQ. The CDR3 is 17 residues long. The ends were cut back, 2 bases at V and 5 bases at J, with 22 bases in the middle. In DNA, the CDR3 is TGTGCCAGCAGCTTACGGGGCGTTTCAAAAGGGGAGGACGAGCAGTACTTC. Translated, it gives CASSLRGVSKGEDEQYF.

Only a few counts were recorded for this clonotype. In DNA, the CDR3 is TGCGCCAGCAGCCAAGATTTCGGGGCGGGACTAGTGGCGGATACGCAGTATTTT. Translated: CASSQDFGAGLVADTQYF. The V and J genes are TRBV4-1 and TRBJ2-3, with 8 bases fitting TRBD2. Germline V gives CDR1 MGHRA, CDR2 YSYEKL. The CDR3 extends over 18 amino acids. The junction had 14 bases not matched to a gene; V was cut back by 0 bases and J by 6 bases.